Listed below are T cell receptor beta chains from one sample, sequenced in a study of blood T cell repertoires in COVID-19. The method was immunoSEQ multiplex PCR; TCRdb's version includes in-frame clones alone and lacks a portion of them. Of 150,000 to 200,000 clones in the sample, 80% to 85% were seen once. Source material: peripheral blood. These receptors were taken from a young woman with acute or convalescent COVID-19. Both conserved end residues are part of each CDR3. Each record gives: V gene, J gene, CDR3 protein.

TRBV6-2/TRBV6-3	TRBJ2-7	CASSPIGGEQYF
TRBV7-9	TRBJ1-2	CASSLGVGHYGYTF
TRBV27	TRBJ1-1	CASSPGGVNTEAFF
TRBV6-6	TRBJ1-2	CASSLIQGGYTF
TRBV6-1	TRBJ1-2	CASSEYSGRRGYGYTF
TRBV9	TRBJ1-2	CASSSSGEWSGYTF
TRBV11-2	TRBJ1-2	CAIKGPGTGSYGYTF
TRBV13	TRBJ2-1	CASSLGRYRDNYNEQFF
TRBV12-3/TRBV12-4	TRBJ1-3	CASSPGVTIYF
TRBV20-1	TRBJ1-5	CSASPYIIGPQHF
TRBV10-3	TRBJ1-2	CAISDSGEGKGYTF
TRBV12-5	TRBJ1-3	CASEPREAGNTIYF
TRBV7-9	TRBJ1-3	CASSFLSGTTSGNTIYF
TRBV27	TRBJ2-1	CASSFHGGGGNNEQFF
TRBV19	TRBJ2-3	CASSIKGQGARDTQYF
TRBV15	TRBJ2-1	CATSRVATGVGGSYNEQFF
TRBV3-1/TRBV3-2	TRBJ1-6	CASSQPQGGASPLHF
TRBV24-1	TRBJ2-5	CATSPYSIREPQYF
TRBV28	TRBJ2-7	CASSSNRGQGTYEQYF
TRBV6-2/TRBV6-3	TRBJ1-5	CASSYGRGQPQHF
TRBV6-5	TRBJ1-2	CASSSNSYGYTF
TRBV9	TRBJ2-3	CASSVDGQGSSDTQYF
TRBV19	TRBJ1-4	CASTPRGTKNEKLFF
TRBV9	TRBJ2-6	CASSVEGQDSGANVLTF
TRBV12-3/TRBV12-4	TRBJ1-1	CASSFDRLTEAFF
TRBV7-8	TRBJ1-5	CASNLDFYQPQHF
TRBV18	TRBJ1-1	CASSQDRGPDTEAFF
TRBV29-1	TRBJ2-5	CSVRVQETQYF
TRBV7-8	TRBJ2-7	CASRATYEQYF
TRBV11-2	TRBJ2-5	CASSLDRPQETQYF
TRBV18	TRBJ2-4	CASSPKGGENIQYF
TRBV7-2	TRBJ1-1	CASSLINQGNSEAFF
TRBV7-9	TRBJ2-3	CASSFTQRISTDTQYF
TRBV20-1	TRBJ2-1	CSASSGQYGVEQFF
TRBV29-1	TRBJ1-5	CSVLDRGRGQPQHF
TRBV7-9	TRBJ1-6	CASSRSGQDNSPLHF
TRBV2	TRBJ2-6	CASRLTPGTGAGANVLTF
TRBV30	TRBJ2-3	CAWSVLGKGGTDTQYF
TRBV5-1	TRBJ2-3	CASSVTSGRGWDTQYF
TRBV4-2	TRBJ2-5	CASSQGLSQETQYF
TRBV19	TRBJ2-1	CASSRSGNEQFF
TRBV12-3/TRBV12-4	TRBJ1-2	CASSGQFGSGYTF
TRBV11-3	TRBJ2-1	CASSLSKLADNEQFF
TRBV29-1	TRBJ1-4	CSAARGAGNEKLFF
TRBV2	TRBJ1-6	CASRVQASYNSPLHF
TRBV7-2	TRBJ1-2	CASSLASLGRGNKGYTF
TRBV5-1	TRBJ1-1	CASRRDLLANTEAFF
TRBV10-3	TRBJ1-2	CAISGFGTAHDGYTF
TRBV2	TRBJ1-5	CASSSEGQLLQPQHF
TRBV28	TRBJ2-5	CASSFRSGTGTQYF
TRBV12-3/TRBV12-4	TRBJ2-7	CASSLIISEQYF
TRBV5-1	TRBJ1-2	CASSLELGANYGYTF
TRBV27	TRBJ2-5	CASSYHNRATQYF